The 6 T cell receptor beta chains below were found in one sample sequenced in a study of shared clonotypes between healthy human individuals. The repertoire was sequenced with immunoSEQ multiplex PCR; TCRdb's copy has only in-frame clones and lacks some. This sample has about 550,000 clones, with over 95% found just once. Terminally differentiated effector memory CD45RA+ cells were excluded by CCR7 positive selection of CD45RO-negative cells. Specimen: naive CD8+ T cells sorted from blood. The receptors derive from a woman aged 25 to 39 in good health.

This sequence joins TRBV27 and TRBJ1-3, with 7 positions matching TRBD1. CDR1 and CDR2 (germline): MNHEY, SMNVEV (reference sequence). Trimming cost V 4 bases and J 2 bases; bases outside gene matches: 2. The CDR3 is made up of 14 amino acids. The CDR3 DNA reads TGTGCCAGCAGTTCCACAGGGGCTGGAAACACCATATATTTT. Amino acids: CASSSTGAGNTIYF.

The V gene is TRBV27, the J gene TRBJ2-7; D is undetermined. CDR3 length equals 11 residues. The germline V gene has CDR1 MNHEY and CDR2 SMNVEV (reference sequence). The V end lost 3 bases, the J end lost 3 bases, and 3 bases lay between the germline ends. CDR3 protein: CASSFNYEQYF. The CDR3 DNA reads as TGTGCCAGCAGTTTCAACTACGAGCAGTACTTC.

CDR3 in amino acids: CASSQAAGTGAFNNQPQHF. DNA of the CDR3: TGTGCCAGCAGCCAAGCCGCGGGGACAGGGGCCTTTAACAATCAGCCCCAGCATTTT. The chain uses TRBV14 and TRBJ1-5, with 10 bases that match TRBD1. Germline lookup yields CDR1 SGHDN and CDR2 FVKESK. The ends lost 1 base at V and 3 bases at J; junction bases unmatched: 12. The CDR3 loop spans 19 amino acids.

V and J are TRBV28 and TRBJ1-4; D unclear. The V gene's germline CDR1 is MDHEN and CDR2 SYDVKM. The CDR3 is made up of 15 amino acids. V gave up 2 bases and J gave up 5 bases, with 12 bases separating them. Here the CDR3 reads CASSLVSYSNEKLFF. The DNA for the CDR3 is TGTGCCAGCAGTTTAGTCAGCTACTCAAATGAAAAACTGTTTTTT.

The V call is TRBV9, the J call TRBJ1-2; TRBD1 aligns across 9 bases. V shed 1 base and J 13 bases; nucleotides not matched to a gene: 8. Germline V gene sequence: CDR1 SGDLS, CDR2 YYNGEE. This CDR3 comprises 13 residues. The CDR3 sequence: CASSVPGQGSPTF. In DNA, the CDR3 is TGTGCCAGCAGCGTACCGGGACAGGGATCACCCACCTTC.

The CDR3 is CASRLTGDTQYF. CDR3 DNA: TGTGCCAGCAGGTTGACAGGAGATACGCAGTATTTT. The V and J genes are TRBV5-4 and TRBJ2-3; TRBD1 is a possible D gene (6 bases). The CDR3 is 12 residues long. Germline CDR1 SGHNT, CDR2 YYREEE (reference sequence). V was shortened by 5 bases and J by 5 bases, with 9 bases between the two germline ends.